These T cell receptor beta chains were read from a single sample in a study of CD8+CD57+ T cells in acquired aplastic anemia. TCRdb processed the reads anew with MiXCR; each CDR3 protein has one entry. The sample holds roughly 130,000 distinct CDR3 sequences, about half seen once. Sequencing used sorted CD4+, CD8+, or CD8+CD57+ T cells (not recorded which) from PBMCs. The origin of the receptors is a human donor in good health, serving as a control. The CDR3 runs from the conserved cysteine through the conserved F or W. D genes are given only for firm matches. Rows may omit the clone size; those that give it use once, few, many or a size class.

j_call clone_size v_call cdr3_length d_call cdr3_aa cdr3_nt
TRBJ1-5 many TRBV19 15 - CASSIGVGGNQPQHF TGTGCCAGTAGTATAGGGGTGGGAGGTAATCAGCCCCAGCATTTT
TRBJ1-1 - TRBV19 14 - CASSMGRLITEAFF TGTGCCAGTAGTATGGGCAGGCTGATCACTGAAGCTTTCTTT
TRBJ2-1 - TRBV7-6 12 - CASSSTPNEQFF TGTGCCAGCAGCTCCACGCCCAATGAGCAGTTCTTC
TRBJ2-7 many TRBV7-9 15 - CASSLRGDPSYEQYF TGTGCCAGCAGCTTAAGGGGGGACCCCTCCTACGAGCAGTACTTC
TRBJ1-1 many TRBV7-2 15 TRBD1 CASSKKTGGGTEAFF TGTGCCAGCAGCAAAAAGACAGGGGGAGGCACTGAAGCTTTCTTT
TRBJ1-2 - TRBV19 13 TRBD1 CATRDGTAYGYTF TGTGCCACCAGGGACGGGACAGCATATGGCTACACCTTC
TRBJ1-3 many TRBV19 15 - CASRGTGKTENTIYF TGTGCCAGTAGGGGGACGGGGAAGACCGAAAACACCATATATTTT
TRBJ1-2 - TRBV7-2 12 - CASSSGRGGYTF TGTGCCAGCAGCTCGGGCAGGGGCGGCTACACCTTC
TRBJ1-5 many TRBV7-8 16 - CASSLEVQGRNQPQHF TGTGCCAGCAGCTTGGAGGTTCAGGGGCGCAATCAGCCCCAGCATTTT
TRBJ2-5 many TRBV12-3/TRBV12-4 17 TRBD2 CASRGGLAGGYQETQYF TGTGCCAGCAGGGGGGGACTAGCGGGGGGGTACCAAGAGACCCAGTACTTC
TRBJ2-5 - TRBV20-1 13 - CSAPPGARETQYF TGCAGTGCTCCGCCGGGGGCCAGAGAGACCCAGTACTTC
TRBJ1-6 few TRBV25-1 15 - CASSEPTGGASPLHF TGTGCCAGCAGTGAACCGACGGGGGGAGCGTCACCCCTCCACTTT